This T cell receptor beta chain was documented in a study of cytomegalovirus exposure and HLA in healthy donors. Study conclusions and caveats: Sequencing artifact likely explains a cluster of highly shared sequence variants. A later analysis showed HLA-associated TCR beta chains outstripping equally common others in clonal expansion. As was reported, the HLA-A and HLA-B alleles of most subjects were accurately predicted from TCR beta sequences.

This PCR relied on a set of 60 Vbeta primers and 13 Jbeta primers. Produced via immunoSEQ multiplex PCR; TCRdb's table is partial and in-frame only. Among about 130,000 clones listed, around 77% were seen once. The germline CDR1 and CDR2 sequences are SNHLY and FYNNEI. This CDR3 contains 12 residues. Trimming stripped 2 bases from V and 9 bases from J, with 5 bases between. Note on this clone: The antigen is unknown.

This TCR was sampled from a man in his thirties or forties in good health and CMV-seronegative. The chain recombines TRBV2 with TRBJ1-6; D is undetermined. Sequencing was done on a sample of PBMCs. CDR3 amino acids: CASSEISSPLHF. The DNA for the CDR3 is TGTGCCAGCAGTGAAATCAGTTCACCCCTCCACTTT.